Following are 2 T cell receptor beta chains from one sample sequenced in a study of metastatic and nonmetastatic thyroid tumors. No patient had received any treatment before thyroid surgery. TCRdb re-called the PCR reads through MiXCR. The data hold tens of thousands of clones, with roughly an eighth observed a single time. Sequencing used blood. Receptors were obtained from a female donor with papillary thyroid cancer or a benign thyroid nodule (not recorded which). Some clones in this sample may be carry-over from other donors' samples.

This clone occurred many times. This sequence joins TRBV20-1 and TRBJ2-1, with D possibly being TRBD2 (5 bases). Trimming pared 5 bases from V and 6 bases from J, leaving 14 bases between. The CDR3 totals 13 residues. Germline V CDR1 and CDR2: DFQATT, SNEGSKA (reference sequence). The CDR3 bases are TGCAGTGCTCGACGAGGGCTAGGCAATGAGCAGTTCTTC. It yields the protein CSARRGLGNEQFF.

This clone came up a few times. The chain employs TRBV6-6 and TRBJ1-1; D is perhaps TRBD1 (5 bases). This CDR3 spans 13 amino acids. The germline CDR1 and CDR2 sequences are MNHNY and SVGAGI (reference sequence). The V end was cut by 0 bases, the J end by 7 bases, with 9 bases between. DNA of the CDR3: TGTGCCAGCAGTTACTCTGGAGGGGATGAAGCTTTCTTT. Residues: CASSYSGGDEAFF.